This passage covers 24 T cell receptor beta chains from one sample sequenced in a study of cytomegalovirus exposure and HLA in healthy donors. Both 60 Vbeta primers and 13 Jbeta primers went into the PCR. Libraries were prepared by immunoSEQ multiplex PCR; TCRdb keeps only in-frame clonotypes and omits some of them. The table lists over 80,000 clones, 60% to 85% of them singletons, with approximately 15% in the top ten. The sequenced sample was PBMCs. The receptors derive from a man between 60 and 75 years old in good health and CMV-seropositive.

The genes are TRBV27 and TRBJ2-7; tentative D call: TRBD2 (6 bases). This CDR3 contains 15 residues. The V gene lost 3 bases and the J gene lost 6 bases, with 18 bases spanning the gap. Germline loops: CDR1 MNHEY, CDR2 SMNVEV (reference sequence). CDR3 sequence (DNA): TGTGCCAGCAGTTTCGGGCAGGGAGGTCTTCGCGAGCAGTACTTC. It yields the protein CASSFGQGGLREQYF.

This clone turned up a few times. The rearrangement joins TRBV7-9 to TRBJ1-1; no clear D. The CDR3 sequence is 14 residues long. In germline, CDR1 is SEHNR, CDR2 FQNEAQ (reference sequence). Trimming removed 5 bases from V and 3 bases from J, with 13 bases in between. CDR3 sequence (DNA): TGTGCCAGCAGCGACCTACGGGAACACACTGAAGCTTTCTTT. As protein: CASSDLREHTEAFF.

The CDR3 loop is CASSSRQGGIGYTF. The CDR3 DNA reads as TGTGCCAGCAGCTCACGACAGGGAGGTATTGGCTACACCTTC. V usage is TRBV7-8 and J usage is TRBJ1-2; TRBD1 matches at 7 bases. Germline V gene sequence: CDR1 SGHVS, CDR2 FQNEAQ. Losses at the gene ends were 4 bases for V and 7 bases for J; bases not matched to a gene: 9. CDR3 length: 14 amino acids.

The rearrangement links TRBV11-2 to TRBJ2-7, with a possible D match to TRBD2 (6 bases). From germline, CDR1 is SGHAT and CDR2 FQNNGV. This CDR3 contains 14 residues. Between the trimmed V and J ends, which lost 4 bases and 3 bases, there was a span of 13 bases. The CDR3 DNA sequence: TGTGCCAGCAGCTCGACTAGGAGAATCTACGAGCAGTACTTC. Translated, it gives CASSSTRRIYEQYF. The full variable domain, with the rest looked up from reference TRBV11-2 and TRBJ2-7, is EAGVAQSPRYKIIEKRQSVAFWCNPISGHATLYWYQQILGQGPKLLIQFQNNGVVDDSQLPKDRFSAERLKGVDSTLKIQPAKLEDSAVYLCASSSTRRIYEQYFGPGTRLTVT.

The genes are TRBV30 and TRBJ2-5; 9 bases align to TRBD2. This CDR3 contains 13 residues. The V gene's germline CDR1 is GTSNPN and CDR2 SVGIG (reference sequence). The V segment lost 5 bases and the J segment 5 bases; nucleotides outside the gene matches: 6. CDR3 region: CAWLAGTGETQYF. The DNA for the CDR3 is TGTGCCTGGCTAGCGGGGACGGGGGAGACCCAGTACTTC.

The chain uses TRBV27 and TRBJ2-1; the match to TRBD2 covers 10 bases. The V and J ends lost 5 bases and 4 bases, in that order; junction bases with no gene match: 5. The germline V gene encodes CDR1 MNHEY and CDR2 SMNVEV (reference sequence). CDR3 size: 15 residues. CDR3 DNA sequence: TGTGCCAGCAGTGATAGCGGGGGGATTTACAATGAGCAGTTCTTC. Protein product: CASSDSGGIYNEQFF.

This clone was counted a single time. The chain joins TRBV28 to TRBJ1-5; D is undetermined. The V end lost 5 bases, the J end lost 7 bases, and 15 bases lay between the germline ends. Germline V gene sequence: CDR1 MDHEN, CDR2 SYDVKM. The CDR3 extends over 14 amino acids. This CDR3 reads CASSLRAFLQPQHF. DNA of the CDR3: TGTGCCAGCAGTCTGAGGGCTTTTTTGCAGCCCCAGCATTTT.

The chain has TRBV19 and TRBJ2-5, with TRBD1 identical over 7 bases. Germline assignment: CDR1 LNHDA and CDR2 SQIVND (reference sequence). The CDR3 extends over 16 amino acids. V lost 5 bases to trimming and J lost 7 bases; unmatched junction nucleotides: 16. The DNA for the CDR3 is TGTGCCAGTAGTTATCCGGGACGACAGGGACCCGGGACCCAGTACTTC. Protein product: CASSYPGRQGPGTQYF.

The CDR3 DNA reads as TGCGCCAGCAGCTTGAGTTTGCAGGGGGCATCATACAATGAGCAGTTCTTC. It is translated as CASSLSLQGASYNEQFF. The chain links TRBV5-1 to TRBJ2-1, with 8 bases aligning to TRBD1. Germline-derived CDR1 and CDR2 are SGHRS and YFSETQ. The CDR3 has 17 amino acids. The V and J ends lost 1 base and 4 bases, in that order; junction bases with no gene match: 10.

The chain recombines TRBV14 with TRBJ1-6; D not certain. CDR1 and CDR2 from the germline V gene are SGHDN and FVKESK. This CDR3 spans 17 amino acids. Trimming removed 4 bases from V and 0 bases from J, with 13 bases in between. The CDR3 bases are TGTGCCAGCAGCCCGGAGGTACTAAGCTCCTATAATTCACCCCTCCACTTT. This sequence encodes CASSPEVLSSYNSPLHF.

The rearrangement joins TRBV9 to TRBJ2-1; 8 positions match TRBD1. In germline, CDR1 is SGDLS, CDR2 YYNGEE. The CDR3 length is 15 residues. After removal of 4 bases from V and 1 base from J, the junction contained 4 bases not matched to a gene. This CDR3 is CASSQGAASYNEQFF. Here the CDR3 DNA reads TGTGCCAGCAGCCAGGGGGCTGCATCCTACAATGAGCAGTTCTTC.

The chain is built from TRBV5-5 and TRBJ1-2, with 7 bases matching TRBD1. V lost 2 bases and J lost 0; bases outside the gene matches: 4. Germline V gene data show CDR1 as SGHKS and CDR2 as YYEKEE (reference sequence). This CDR3 has 15 amino acids. The CDR3 loop is CASSLTGEPNYGYTF. Here the CDR3 DNA reads TGTGCCAGCAGCTTAACAGGGGAACCTAACTATGGCTACACCTTC.

This rearrangement joins TRBV6-1 to TRBJ2-2; 8 nucleotides align to TRBD1. With V trimmed by 4 bases and J by 8 bases, 6 bases remained unmatched. CDR3 length: 14 residues. Per the germline V gene, CDR1 is MNHNS and CDR2 is SASEGT. DNA of the CDR3: TGTGCCAGCAGTGGCCGGACAGGGTTGGGGGAGCTGTTTTTT. Residues: CASSGRTGLGELFF.

The chain recombines TRBV4-1 with TRBJ1-3, with 9 bases aligning to TRBD1. This CDR3 has 21 residues. Germline trimming cut 4 bases from V and 4 bases from J; bases unmatched to any gene: 23. In germline, CDR1 is MGHRA, CDR2 YSYEKL. CDR3 region: CASSLQRVRDRVPSGGNTIYF. The CDR3 region has the DNA TGCGCCAGCAGCCTACAACGAGTTCGGGACAGGGTTCCCTCGGGGGGAAACACCATATATTTT.

V is TRBV19 and J is TRBJ2-3; D is perhaps TRBD1 (6 bases). V lost 3 bases and J 2 bases, leaving 15 bases between the germline ends. The germline V gene encodes CDR1 LNHDA and CDR2 SQIVND (reference sequence). This CDR3 comprises 16 residues. This CDR3 is CASSIARGWVTDTQYF. DNA for the CDR3: TGTGCCAGTAGTATTGCCAGGGGATGGGTCACAGATACGCAGTATTTT.

V is TRBV5-8 and J is TRBJ1-2; 7 bases match TRBD1. The CDR3 runs to 17 residues. Unmatched junction bases numbered 8, after V lost 0 bases and J lost 0 bases. CDR1 and CDR2 (germline): SGHTS, YDEGEE. The CDR3: CASSLGTGPTTNYGYTF. The CDR3 region has the DNA TGTGCCAGCAGCTTGGGGACAGGACCTACTACTAACTATGGCTACACCTTC.

The rearrangement links TRBV19 to TRBJ1-6, with D perhaps TRBD1 (6 bases). CDR3 length: 15 residues. Trimming shortened V by 5 bases and J by 4 bases, and 12 bases separated the two germline ends. Germline CDR1 is LNHDA and CDR2 is SQIVND (reference sequence). The CDR3 sequence: CASSVQGRYNSPLHF. CDR3 DNA: TGTGCCAGTAGTGTACAGGGAAGGTATAATTCACCCCTCCACTTT.

The rearrangement joins TRBV7-2 to TRBJ2-1; weak D call: TRBD2 (6 bases). CDR1 and CDR2 (germline): SGHTA, FQGNSA. The CDR3 covers 17 residues. Trimming cost V 5 bases and J 0 bases, with 17 bases left between them. This chain's CDR3 is CASSGKGLTSSYNEQFF. Written as DNA, the CDR3 is TGTGCCAGCAGCGGTAAGGGACTCACGAGCTCCTACAATGAGCAGTTCTTC. Full variable domain (rest looked up from reference TRBV7-2 and TRBJ2-1): GAGVSQSPSNKVTEKGKDVELRCDPISGHTALYWYRQSLGQGLEFLIYFQGNSAPDKSGLPSDRFSAERTGGSVSTLTIQRTQQEDSAVYLCASSGKGLTSSYNEQFFGPGTRLTVL.

The DNA of the CDR3 is TGTGCCAGCAGTTACCGGACAGGGGGTCAGCCCCAGCATTTT. It encodes CASSYRTGGQPQHF. The rearrangement uses TRBV28 and TRBJ1-5, with 10 bases aligning to TRBD1. V shed 4 bases and J 6 bases; nucleotides not matched to a gene: 3. The CDR3 is 14 amino acids. Germline V gives CDR1 MDHEN, CDR2 SYDVKM.

V usage is TRBV4-2 and J usage is TRBJ1-2; no firm D call. V lost 1 base and J lost 7, with 7 bases in between. The CDR3 is 12 residues long. Per the germline V gene, CDR1 is LGHNA and CDR2 is YNFKEQ. The CDR3 DNA reads as TGTGCCAGCAGCCAAGGAGGGTCTGGCTACACCTTC. This sequence encodes CASSQGGSGYTF.

The chain recombines TRBV6-1 with TRBJ1-6, with D uncertain. V shed 4 bases and J shed 8 bases, with 9 bases lying between them. This CDR3 is 13 amino acids long. Germline V gene data show CDR1 as MNHNS and CDR2 as SASEGT. As DNA, the CDR3 is TGTGCCAGCAGTGTGACAAAGGATTCACCCCTCCACTTT. Translating gives CASSVTKDSPLHF.

The chain recombines TRBV5-5 with TRBJ1-1; D possibly corresponds to TRBD1 (5 bases). CDR1 is SGHKS, CDR2 YYEKEE, per germline (reference sequence). The CDR3 spans 13 residues. The ends were cut back, 0 bases at V and 10 bases at J, with 13 bases in the middle. The CDR3 loop reads CASSLAGNGGAFF. The CDR3, as DNA: TGTGCCAGCAGCTTGGCGGGGAACGGGGGAGCTTTCTTT.

The rearrangement joins TRBV7-9 to TRBJ2-7; 7 bases map to TRBD1. The CDR3 has 14 residues. Trimming cost V 4 bases and J 0 bases; bases outside gene matches: 3. The germline CDR1 and CDR2 sequences are SEHNR and FQNEAQ (reference sequence). CDR3 residues: CASSSTGSSYEQYF. CDR3 coding DNA: TGTGCCAGCAGCTCGACAGGGAGCTCCTACGAGCAGTACTTC.

The chain joins TRBV10-2 to TRBJ2-2; 8 bases fit TRBD2. CDR1 is WSHSY, CDR2 SAAADI, per germline. V was clipped by 7 bases and J by 1 base; unmatched bases: 8. The length of the CDR3 is 16 residues. The CDR3 DNA is TGCGCCAGCACCCTCGGGGGGGCGCGGAACACCGGGGAGCTGTTTTTT. Protein: CASTLGGARNTGELFF.